A selection of T cell receptor beta chains follows, all from one sample in a study of T cell responses to AZD1222 COVID-19 vaccine. Here immunoSEQ multiplex PCR was the method, and the copy in TCRdb shows in-frame clones only, minus some. Altogether tens of thousands of clones are present, around 86% being singletons, with the ten largest covering over 2%. Sequenced here: peripheral blood, sampled on day 0 of AZD1222 vaccination. Source of these receptors: an adult in good health. Each CDR3 is given with its conserved first and last residue. A D gene is named only where the DNA matches it firmly. Rows give clone size only sometimes, using once, few, many, or a class for an expanded clone.

clone_size,v_call,j_call,d_call,cdr3_aa,cdr3_nt
once,TRBV5-1,TRBJ1-2,TRBD1,CASSLGQGIRNGYTF,TGCGCCAGCAGCTTGGGACAGGGGATCAGGAATGGCTACACCTTC
-,TRBV5-4,TRBJ1-2,-,CASSLGGTYGYTF,TGTGCCAGCAGCTTGGGGGGTACCTATGGCTACACCTTC
-,TRBV7-6,TRBJ2-7,TRBD1,CASSEGQGLSSYEQYF,TGTGCCAGCAGCGAGGGACAGGGTTTAAGCTCCTACGAGCAGTACTTC
-,TRBV12-3/TRBV12-4,TRBJ2-5,TRBD2,CASSKLAEETQYF,TGTGCCAGCAGCAAACTAGCGGAGGAGACCCAGTACTTC
-,TRBV18,TRBJ1-1,-,CASSPPSTARNTEAFF,TGTGCCAGCTCACCACCGAGTACGGCTAGGAACACTGAAGCTTTCTTT
-,TRBV27,TRBJ2-3,-,CASSPTGHTQYF,TGTGCCAGCAGCCCCACAGGGCATACGCAGTATTTT
-,TRBV11-2,TRBJ2-3,TRBD2,CASSTRGEASGATDTQYF,TGTGCCAGCAGCACCAGAGGGGAGGCTAGCGGGGCCACAGATACGCAGTATTTT
-,TRBV7-2,TRBJ2-7,-,CASSRLGGFEQYF,TGTGCCAGCAGCCGCCTTGGGGGATTTGAGCAGTACTTC
few,TRBV21-1,TRBJ1-1,-,CASSKAAVSTSGGACNTEAFF,TGTGCCAGCAGCAAAGCGGCTGTGTCAACCTCGGGGGGCGCTTGTAACACTGAAGCTTTCTTT
-,TRBV11-3,TRBJ2-4,-,CASSLGTGRDIQYF,TGTGCCAGCAGCTTAGGGACAGGGAGGGACATTCAGTACTTC
-,TRBV5-4,TRBJ2-1,-,CASSSGGGHYNEQFF,TGTGCCAGCAGCTCCGGTGGGGGTCACTACAATGAGCAGTTCTTC
-,TRBV7-2,TRBJ2-3,TRBD2,CASSRQAGGLTDTQYF,TGTGCCAGCAGCCGCCAAGCGGGAGGCCTCACAGATACGCAGTATTTT
-,TRBV5-1,TRBJ2-2,-,CASSLAGQGTGELFF,TGCGCCAGCAGCTTGGCCGGGCAGGGAACCGGGGAGCTGTTTTTT
-,TRBV19,TRBJ2-7,-,CASSIRGDPYEQYF,TGTGCCAGTAGTATAAGAGGGGATCCCTACGAGCAGTACTTC
-,TRBV25-1,TRBJ1-5,-,CASSDGGLGNQPQHF,TGTGCCAGCAGTGACGGGGGGCTTGGCAATCAGCCCCAGCATTTT
once,TRBV7-2,TRBJ2-7,-,CASSFLDSFYEQYF,TGTGCCAGCAGTTTCCTGGACAGTTTCTACGAGCAGTACTTC
-,TRBV4-3,TRBJ2-1,TRBD1,CASSSQQGNEQFF,TGCGCCAGCAGCTCACAACAGGGGAATGAGCAGTTCTTC
-,TRBV27,TRBJ1-6,TRBD1,CASRSFILPSADRGTSPLHF,TGTGCCAGCAGATCCTTTATCCTACCCTCCGCGGACAGGGGGACTTCACCCCTCCACTTT
-,TRBV11-2,TRBJ1-1,-,CASSLGEPEAFF,TGTGCCAGCAGCTTAGGGGAACCTGAAGCTTTCTTT
-,TRBV19,TRBJ2-6,-,CASRPPAGSGANVLTF,TGTGCCAGTAGACCTCCGGCGGGCTCTGGGGCCAACGTCCTGACTTTC
-,TRBV19,TRBJ1-5,-,CASSNTLGTRSNQPQHF,TGTGCCAGTAGTAACACCCTCGGGACTCGTAGCAATCAGCCCCAGCATTTT
-,TRBV5-1,TRBJ2-1,-,CASSLAPGFDEQFF,TGCGCCAGCAGCTTGGCACCGGGTTTCGATGAGCAGTTCTTC
-,TRBV19,TRBJ2-2,TRBD1,CASSRQGAGFLDTGELFF,TGTGCCAGTAGTAGACAGGGGGCTGGGTTTCTTGACACCGGGGAGCTGTTTTTT
-,TRBV4-2,TRBJ1-3,-,CASSQQSSSSGNTIYF,TGTGCCAGCAGCCAACAATCCTCGAGCTCTGGAAACACCATATATTTT
-,TRBV7-9,TRBJ2-7,-,CASSPLSGLGHYEQYF,TGTGCCAGCAGCCCCCTCTCGGGGTTGGGACACTACGAGCAGTACTTC
once,TRBV7-9,TRBJ1-6,-,CASSPAVPNSPLHF,TGTGCCAGCAGTCCCGCTGTTCCTAATTCACCCCTCCACTTT
-,TRBV20-1,TRBJ1-3,-,CSASPGNTIYF,TGCAGTGCTAGCCCTGGAAACACCATATATTTT
-,TRBV7-2,TRBJ2-3,-,CASSLGLIRGPTDTQYF,TGTGCCAGCAGCTTAGGACTGATCCGAGGGCCCACAGATACGCAGTATTTT
-,TRBV7-4,TRBJ1-6,TRBD1,CASSLGTGSLSSSYNSPLHF,TGTGCCAGCAGCTTAGGGACAGGTTCTCTGTCCAGCTCCTATAATTCACCCCTCCACTTT
-,TRBV18,TRBJ2-5,TRBD1,CASSPPFGQGETQYF,TGTGCCAGCTCACCGCCCTTCGGACAGGGTGAGACCCAGTACTTC
-,TRBV12-3/TRBV12-4,TRBJ1-2,-,CASSFLRVNGYTF,TGTGCCAGCAGTTTCTTGCGTGTGAATGGCTACACCTTC
-,TRBV11-2,TRBJ1-1,-,CASSLATGAGTEAFF,TGTGCCAGCAGCTTAGCGACAGGAGCGGGAACTGAAGCTTTCTTT
-,TRBV7-8,TRBJ2-7,TRBD2,CASSLGAAGGSGYEQYF,TGTGCCAGCAGCTTAGGGGCTGCGGGGGGCTCTGGATACGAGCAGTACTTC
-,TRBV5-1,TRBJ2-7,TRBD2,CASSPLSATSGGKPPPGWEQYF,TGCGCCAGCAGCCCTTTATCTGCCACTAGCGGGGGAAAACCACCTCCGGGTTGGGAGCAGTACTTC
-,TRBV24-1,TRBJ1-2,-,CATSWTVGNGYTF,TGTGCCACCAGCTGGACAGTAGGAAATGGCTACACCTTC
-,TRBV5-1,TRBJ1-2,TRBD1,CASSMTGRGYTF,TGCGCCAGCAGCATGACAGGGAGAGGCTACACCTTC
-,TRBV6-5,TRBJ2-3,TRBD1,CASSGQVADTQYF,TGTGCCAGCAGCGGACAGGTTGCAGATACGCAGTATTTT
-,TRBV3-1/TRBV3-2,TRBJ2-3,-,CASSQRDIGEDTQYF,TGTGCCAGCAGCCAAAGGGACATTGGGGAAGATACGCAGTATTTT
-,TRBV3-1/TRBV3-2,TRBJ2-5,-,CASSPLAQETQYF,TGTGCCAGCAGCCCTCTAGCACAAGAGACCCAGTACTTC
-,TRBV5-5,TRBJ1-1,-,CASSLAGAPEAFF,TGTGCCAGCAGCTTGGCAGGGGCGCCTGAAGCTTTCTTT
-,TRBV6-5,TRBJ2-1,-,CASSYSNGGADNEQFF,TGTGCCAGCAGTTACTCCAATGGGGGCGCGGACAATGAGCAGTTCTTC
once,TRBV18,TRBJ1-2,-,CASSEGLGSGYTF,TGTGCCAGCTCCGAAGGATTAGGTTCTGGCTACACCTTC
-,TRBV5-1,TRBJ1-6,-,CASSPQDNYNSPLHF,TGCGCCAGCAGCCCCCAAGATAATTATAATTCACCCCTCCACTTT
-,TRBV6-5,TRBJ1-1,-,CASSYSSQGTEAFF,TGTGCCAGCAGTTACTCGAGCCAGGGCACTGAAGCTTTCTTT
-,TRBV2,TRBJ2-7,TRBD2,CASSDGGSSYEQYF,TGTGCCAGCAGTGATGGCGGGAGCTCCTACGAGCAGTACTTC
-,TRBV7-8,TRBJ2-5,-,CASSPQPSRETQYF,TGTGCCAGCAGCCCCCAGCCAAGCAGGGAGACCCAGTACTTC
-,TRBV3-1/TRBV3-2,TRBJ2-2,TRBD1,CASSSQGAGELFF,TGTGCCAGCAGCTCCCAGGGGGCCGGGGAGCTGTTTTTT
-,TRBV30,TRBJ1-1,-,CAWGRWNTEAFF,TGTGCCTGGGGCCGGTGGAACACTGAAGCTTTCTTT
once,TRBV11-2,TRBJ1-2,-,CASSSEGLYGYTF,TGTGCCAGCAGCTCCGAGGGGCTCTATGGCTACACCTTC
-,TRBV15,TRBJ1-2,-,CATSRDQGGFRGYTF,TGTGCCACCAGTAGAGATCAGGGTGGTTTTAGGGGCTACACCTTC
-,TRBV9,TRBJ2-5,TRBD2,CASSVGSGGAGETQYF,TGTGCCAGCAGCGTAGGTAGCGGGGGGGCAGGTGAGACCCAGTACTTC
-,TRBV6-2/TRBV6-3,TRBJ2-3,-,CASSYYSTDTQYF,TGTGCCAGCAGTTATTACAGCACAGATACGCAGTATTTT
-,TRBV6-2/TRBV6-3,TRBJ1-1,-,CASSPSLFSQGWWNTEAFF,TGTGCCAGCAGTCCATCCCTCTTCTCCCAGGGGTGGTGGAACACTGAAGCTTTCTTT
-,TRBV29-1,TRBJ2-1,-,CSVEVGSYNEQFF,TGCAGCGTTGAGGTCGGATCCTACAATGAGCAGTTCTTC
-,TRBV10-1,TRBJ2-7,-,CASSESRQQREQYF,TGCGCCAGCAGTGAGTCGAGGCAGCAGCGCGAGCAGTACTTC
-,TRBV27,TRBJ2-5,-,CASSPRRQETQYF,TGTGCCAGCAGTCCGCGAAGGCAAGAGACCCAGTACTTC